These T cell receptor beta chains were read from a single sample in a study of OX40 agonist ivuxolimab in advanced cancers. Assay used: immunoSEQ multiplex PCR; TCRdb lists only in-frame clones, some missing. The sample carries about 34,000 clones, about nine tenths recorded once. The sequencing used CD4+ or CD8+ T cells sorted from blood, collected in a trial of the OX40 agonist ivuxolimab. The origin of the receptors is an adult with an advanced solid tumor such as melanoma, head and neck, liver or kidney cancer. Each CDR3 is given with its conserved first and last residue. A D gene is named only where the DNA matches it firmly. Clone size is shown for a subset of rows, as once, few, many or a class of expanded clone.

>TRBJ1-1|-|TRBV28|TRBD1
TGTGCCAGCAGTTTACAGGGGGTTGCTTTCTTT
CASSLQGVAFF
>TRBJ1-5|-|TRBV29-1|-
TGCAGCGTTGACGATGAGGCTCAGGGGTCTAGCAATCAGCCCCAGCATTTT
CSVDDEAQGSSNQPQHF
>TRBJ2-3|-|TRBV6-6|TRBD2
TGTGCCAGCAGCCTGACTCGGGAGGCAGATACGCAGTATTTT
CASSLTREADTQYF
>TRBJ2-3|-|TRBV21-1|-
TGTGCCAGCAGCCCTATCAACTCTTGCACAGATACGCAGTATTTT
CASSPINSCTDTQYF
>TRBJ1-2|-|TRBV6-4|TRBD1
TGTGCCAGCAGTGACACGGCGACAGGGCGCGGCTACACCTTC
CASSDTATGRGYTF
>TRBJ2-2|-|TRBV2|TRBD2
TGTGCCAGCAGGGAGGGACTAGCGAACACCGGGGAGCTGTTTTTT
CASREGLANTGELFF
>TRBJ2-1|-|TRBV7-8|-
TGTGCCAGCAGCAAACTCAATGAGCAGTTCTTC
CASSKLNEQFF
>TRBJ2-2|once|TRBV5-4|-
TGTGCCAGCAGTCAGACTGGTTATACCGGGGAGCTGTTTTTT
CASSQTGYTGELFF
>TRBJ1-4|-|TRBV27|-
TGTGCCAGCAGTGAGTCCGGGACCCGTAATGAAAAACTGTTTTTT
CASSESGTRNEKLFF
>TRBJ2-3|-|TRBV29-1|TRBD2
TGCAGCGTTGAAGACTCGAGAATAGCGGGAGTGGGAGATACGCAGTATTTT
CSVEDSRIAGVGDTQYF
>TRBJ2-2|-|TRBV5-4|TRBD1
TGTGCCAGCACCAAAGGGGGCGAGAACACCGGGGAGCTGTTTTTT
CASTKGGENTGELFF
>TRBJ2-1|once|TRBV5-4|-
TGTGCCAGCAGCTTGCCGGGAGACGGTAGGGAGCAGTTCTTC
CASSLPGDGREQFF
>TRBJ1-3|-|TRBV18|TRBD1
TGTGCCAGCTCATGGGGACAGGCCGACTCTGGAAACACCATATATTTT
CASSWGQADSGNTIYF
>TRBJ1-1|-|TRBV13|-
TGTGCCAGCAGCTTAGTTGGGGCCCTCACTGAAGCTTTCTTT
CASSLVGALTEAFF
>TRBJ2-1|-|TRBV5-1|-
TGCGCCAGCAGCTTGGAAGGGTTTTACAATGAGCAGTTCTTC
CASSLEGFYNEQFF
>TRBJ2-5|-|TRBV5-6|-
TGTGCCAGCAGCCTTCAAGAGACCCAGTACTTC
CASSLQETQYF
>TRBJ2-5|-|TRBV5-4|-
TGTGCCAGCAGCTTGGACGAGACCCAGTACTTC
CASSLDETQYF
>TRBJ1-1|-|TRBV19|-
TGTGCCAGTAGTATCGGGGGGCGGCGGGCTGAAGCTTTCTTT
CASSIGGRRAEAFF
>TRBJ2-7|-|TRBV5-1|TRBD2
TGCGCCAGCAGCTTGGGGACTAGCGGGAGTTCGTACGAGCAGTACTTC
CASSLGTSGSSYEQYF
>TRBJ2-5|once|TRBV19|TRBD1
TGTGCCAGTAGTGCCAGACAGGGGGTTATAGAGACCCAGTACTTC
CASSARQGVIETQYF
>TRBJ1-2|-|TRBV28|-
TGTGCCAGCAGTTTAACTGCACATCGCTATGGCTACACCTTC
CASSLTAHRYGYTF
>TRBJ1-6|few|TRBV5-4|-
TGTGCCAGCAGCCGAGCCGCGACGGTTAATTCACCCCTCCACTTT
CASSRAATVNSPLHF
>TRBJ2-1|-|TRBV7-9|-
TGTGCCAGCAGCCGAAGCTACAATGAGCAGTTCTTC
CASSRSYNEQFF
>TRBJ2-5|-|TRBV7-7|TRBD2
TGTGCTAGCAGCTCTAGCGGGGGGGACCAAGAGACCCAGTACTTC
CASSSSGGDQETQYF
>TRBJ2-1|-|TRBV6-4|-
TGTGCCAGCAGTTCCAGCGGCAAGCAGTTCTTC
CASSSSGKQFF
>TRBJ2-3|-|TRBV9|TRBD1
TGTGCCAGCAGCGTAGACTTGGGGACAGGCGCCCTTGATACGCAGTATTTT
CASSVDLGTGALDTQYF
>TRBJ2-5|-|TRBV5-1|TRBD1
TGCGCCAGCAGCCTGAACACAGGGGTGGGATTGGAGACCCAGTACTTC
CASSLNTGVGLETQYF
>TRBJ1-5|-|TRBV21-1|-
TGTGCCAGCAGCAAAGGAGTGGGGGTTCAGGGCAATCAGCCCCAGCATTTT
CASSKGVGVQGNQPQHF
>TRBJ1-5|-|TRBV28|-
TGTGCCAGCAGTTTAGGCAGGTATAGCAATCAGCCCCAGCATTTT
CASSLGRYSNQPQHF
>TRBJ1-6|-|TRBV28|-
TGTGCCACGGGGGCCGTAGACTTATATTCACCCCTCCACTTT
CATGAVDLYSPLHF
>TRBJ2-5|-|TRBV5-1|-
TGCGCCAGCAGAGACGGGGAGACCCAGTACTTC
CASRDGETQYF
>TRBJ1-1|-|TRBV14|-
TGTGCCAGCAGCCAAGAGGGAGAACAGGGTACAGGGTTAACTGAAGCTTTCTTT
CASSQEGEQGTGLTEAFF
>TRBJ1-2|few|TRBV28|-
TGTGCCAGCAGTTACAGGGCTGGCTACACCTTC
CASSYRAGYTF
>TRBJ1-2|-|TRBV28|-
TGTGCCAGCAGCTCAGCGGAGGATGGCTACACCTTC
CASSSAEDGYTF
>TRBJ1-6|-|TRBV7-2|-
TGTGCCAGCAGCTTAGAGGGGGGAAGCGGTTCACCCCTCCACTTT
CASSLEGGSGSPLHF
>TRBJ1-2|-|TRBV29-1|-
TGCAGCGTTGAAGATACACGCAACCATGGCTACACCTTC
CSVEDTRNHGYTF
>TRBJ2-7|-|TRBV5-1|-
TGCGCCAGCAAGGACCTATACGAGCAGTACTTC
CASKDLYEQYF
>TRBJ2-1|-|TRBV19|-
TGTGCCAGTAGTCAAGCCTCCTACAATGAGCAGTTCTTC
CASSQASYNEQFF
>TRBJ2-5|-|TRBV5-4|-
TGTGCCAGCAGCTTGTGGGCCAGCCAAGAGACCCAGTACTTC
CASSLWASQETQYF
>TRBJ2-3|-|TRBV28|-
TGTGCCAGCGGAAGTCCGACAGATACGCAGTATTTT
CASGSPTDTQYF
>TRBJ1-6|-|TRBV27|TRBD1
TGTGCCAGCAGTTACGTTGGTCAGGGGGGTTCACCCCTCCACTTT
CASSYVGQGGSPLHF
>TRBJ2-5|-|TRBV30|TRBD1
TGTGCCTGGGGGACAGGGGGACAAGAGACCCAGTACTTC
CAWGTGGQETQYF
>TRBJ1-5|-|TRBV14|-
TGTGCCAGCAGCCAAGTTTGGGGTGGGCCTCAGCCCCAGCATTTT
CASSQVWGGPQPQHF
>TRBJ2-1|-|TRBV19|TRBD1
TGTGCCAGTAGGGCTGGACAGGGGTCCTACAATGAGCAGTTCTTC
CASRAGQGSYNEQFF
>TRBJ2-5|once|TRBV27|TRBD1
TGTGCCAGCAGTTTCGGGACAGGGCCTCAAGAGACCCAGTACTTC
CASSFGTGPQETQYF
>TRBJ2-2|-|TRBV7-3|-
TGTGCCAGCAGCTTAGGCAGAACCGGGGAGCTGTTTTTT
CASSLGRTGELFF
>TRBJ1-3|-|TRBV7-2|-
TGTGCCAGCAGCTCAGGGGTCTCTGGAAACACCATATATTTT
CASSSGVSGNTIYF
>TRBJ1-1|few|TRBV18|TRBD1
TGTGCCAGCTCACCCCTCGCCGGACAGGGTCTCATGAACACTGAAGCTTTCTTT
CASSPLAGQGLMNTEAFF
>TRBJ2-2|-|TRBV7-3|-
TGTGCCAGCAGCAATAGGGGGGCCACCGGGGAGCTGTTTTTT
CASSNRGATGELFF
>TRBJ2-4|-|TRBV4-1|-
TGCGCCAGCAGCCAAGTAACCCTAGCCAAAAACATTCAGTACTTC
CASSQVTLAKNIQYF
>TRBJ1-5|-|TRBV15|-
TGTGCCACCAGCAGAGACAGGGTCCAGAATCAGCCCCAGCATTTT
CATSRDRVQNQPQHF
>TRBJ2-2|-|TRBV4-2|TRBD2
TGTGCCAGCAGCCAAGACCTGAGTAGCGGGGGGAACACCGGGGAGCTGTTTTTT
CASSQDLSSGGNTGELFF
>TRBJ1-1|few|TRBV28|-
TGTGCCAGCAGTCCACTGACAGGGAACACTGAAGCTTTCTTT
CASSPLTGNTEAFF
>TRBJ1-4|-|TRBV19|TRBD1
TGTGCCAGTAAGAACAGGGGGCAAGAAAAACTGTTTTTT
CASKNRGQEKLFF
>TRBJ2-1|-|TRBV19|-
TGTGCCAGTAGTATAGAAGGGCCTGCTAGCTCCTACAATGAGCAGTTCTTC
CASSIEGPASSYNEQFF
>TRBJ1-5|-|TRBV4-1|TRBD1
TGCGCCAGCAGCCGACAGGGGGCTTATCAGCCCCAGCATTTT
CASSRQGAYQPQHF